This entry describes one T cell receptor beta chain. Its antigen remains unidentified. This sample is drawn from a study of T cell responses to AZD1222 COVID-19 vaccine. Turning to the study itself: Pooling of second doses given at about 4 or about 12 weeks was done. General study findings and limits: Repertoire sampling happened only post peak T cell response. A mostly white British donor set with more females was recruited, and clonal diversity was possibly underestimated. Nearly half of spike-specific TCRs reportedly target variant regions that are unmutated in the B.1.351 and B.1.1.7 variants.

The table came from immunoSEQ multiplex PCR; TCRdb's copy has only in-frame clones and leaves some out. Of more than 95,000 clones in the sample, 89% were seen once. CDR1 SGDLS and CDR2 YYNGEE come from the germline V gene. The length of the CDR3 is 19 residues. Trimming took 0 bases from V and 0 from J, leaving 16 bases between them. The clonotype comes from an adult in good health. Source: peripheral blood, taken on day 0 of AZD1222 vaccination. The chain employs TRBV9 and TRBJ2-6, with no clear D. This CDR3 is CASSVAIVQRHSGANVLTF. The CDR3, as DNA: TGTGCCAGCAGCGTAGCAATCGTACAGAGGCACTCTGGGGCCAACGTCCTGACTTTC.